Sequencing of this T cell receptor (beta chain) was carried out in a study of shared clonotypes between healthy human individuals. Study-level background: Donors had three CD4 naive, three CD4 memory, two CD8 naive and one CD8 memory plate apiece. Study-level points and caveats: Measured sharing among donors was expected to vary with sequencing depth.

Sequencing was performed with immunoSEQ multiplex PCR; in TCRdb, only in-frame clones are kept and a portion is missing. Among over a million clones listed, approximately 78% were seen once. On this clone: Its specificity is not known.

The CDR3 covers 15 residues. The V gene's germline CDR1 is SGHDT and CDR2 YYEEEE. V trimming: 0 bases; J trimming: 3 bases; junction bases outside the gene matches: 3. The donor cohort consisted entirely of Caucasian adults residing in Nashville, Tennessee. Sequenced: memory CD4+ T cells from PBMCs. Subset described: CD45RA-negative fraction. J is TRBJ2-7 and V is TRBV5-6; TRBD1 agrees at 10 bases. The TCR sequence derives from a man between 18 and 35 years old in good health. Some clones in this sample may be carry-over from other donors' samples. This CDR3 reads CASSLAGTGVYEQYF. DNA for the CDR3: TGTGCCAGCAGCTTGGCTGGGACAGGGGTCTACGAGCAGTACTTC.